The 13 T cell receptor beta chains below all came from one sample that was sequenced in a study of cytotoxic CD8 clonotypes in ibrutinib-treated CLL. TCRdb's table, derived via immunoSEQ multiplex PCR, lists solely in-frame clones and lacks some. The sample shows 30,000 to 40,000 clones, 60% to 75% of them seen only once. Source: PBMCs, taken at disease progression, from a patient treated with ibrutinib. The receptors were gathered from a human donor with chronic lymphocytic leukemia.

This chain connects TRBV13 to TRBJ1-2, with a tentative D call TRBD1 (5 bases). CDR3 length: 12 amino acids. V was clipped by 2 bases and J by 6 bases, with 7 bases between them. CDR1 is PRHDT, CDR2 FYEKMQ, per germline (reference sequence). CDR3 sequence: CASSLRGDGYTF. CDR3 sequence (DNA): TGTGCCAGCAGCTTAAGAGGGGATGGCTACACCTTC.

This clone occurred a few times. Here the CDR3 reads CASSGGTAQFF. CDR3 coding DNA: TGCGCCAGCAGTGGAGGGACAGCGCAGTTCTTC. The chain joins TRBV10-2 to TRBJ2-1; 7 positions agree with TRBD1. J lost 12 bases, V lost 4 bases, and 3 bases had no gene match. Germline V gene data show CDR1 as WSHSY and CDR2 as SAAADI. The CDR3 is 11 residues long.

This chain uses TRBV30 with TRBJ1-1, with D hard to call. The length of the CDR3 is 12 residues. Looked up from germline, CDR1 is GTSNPN and CDR2 is SVGIG (reference sequence). Between the trimmed V and J ends, which lost 3 bases and 0 bases, there was a span of 5 bases. The CDR3 here is CAWRTMNTEAFF. The CDR3 DNA is TGTGCCTGGAGAACCATGAACACTGAAGCTTTCTTT. The complete variable domain, with remaining parts taken from reference TRBV30 and TRBJ1-1, reads SQTIHQWPATLVQPVGSPLSLECTVEGTSNPNLYWYRQAAGRGLQLLFYSVGIGQISSEVPQNLSASRPQDRQFILSSKKLLLSDSGFYLCAWRTMNTEAFFGQGTRLTVV.

The chain has TRBV6-5 and TRBJ1-2; D is ambiguous. CDR1 is MNHEY, CDR2 SVGAGI, per germline. The CDR3 is 16 residues long. The germline V and J ends were trimmed by 3 bases and 2 bases, with 16 bases remaining between them. The CDR3 loop is CASSYTTPGRNYGYTF. The CDR3 nucleotides are TGTGCCAGCAGTTATACCACGCCTGGGAGAAACTATGGCTACACCTTC.

This clone was observed a few times. The chain recombines TRBV27 with TRBJ1-5; 8 bases map to TRBD1. The trim removed 8 bases at V and 6 bases at J, leaving 3 bases unmatched. The CDR3 length is 12 residues. The germline CDR1 and CDR2 sequences are MNHEY and SMNVEV (reference sequence). CDR3 bases: TGTGCCAGCTCAGGGGGCGGTCAGCCCCAGCATTTT. The encoded protein is CASSGGGQPQHF.

J is TRBJ2-2 and V is TRBV19, with D possibly TRBD1 on 6 matching bases. V lost 7 bases to trimming and J lost 1 base, with 22 bases between them. The CDR3 is 18 amino acids. Germline assignment: CDR1 LNHDA and CDR2 SQIVND (reference sequence). The DNA of the CDR3 is TGTGCCAGTACCCCGTTTTCGTGGGGACACCGGAACACCGGGGAGCTGTTTTTT. This encodes CASTPFSWGHRNTGELFF.

The chain has TRBV29-1 and TRBJ1-1, with a possible D match to TRBD1 (6 bases). Trimming cost V 7 bases and J 8 bases, with 14 bases left between them. This CDR3 is built from 11 residues. From germline, CDR1 is SQVTM and CDR2 ANQGSEA. The CDR3 DNA reads TGCAGCGCCGTCCACGGGACAGAAGCTTTCTTT. Its protein product is CSAVHGTEAFF. Drawing the rest from reference TRBV29-1 and TRBJ1-1, the complete variable domain is SAVISQKPSRDICQRGTSLTIQCQVDSQVTMMFWYRQQPGQSLTLIATANQGSEATYESGFVIDKFPISRPNLTFSTLTVSNMSPEDSSIYLCSAVHGTEAFFGQGTRLTVV.

The V and J genes are TRBV5-5 and TRBJ2-3; TRBD2 aligns across 9 bases. V lost 1 base, J lost 0 bases, and 12 bases stayed unmatched. The CDR3 is 19 amino acids. Germline V gives CDR1 SGHKS, CDR2 YYEKEE (reference sequence). The CDR3 coding sequence is TGTGCCAGCAGCTTGTGGGCTAGCGGGACCACTCGAAGCACAGATACGCAGTATTTT. Translated, it gives CASSLWASGTTRSTDTQYF.

The table lists this clone with a few counts. Other DNA sequences in the sample encode the same CDR3. V usage is TRBV6-5 and J usage is TRBJ1-2; D perhaps matches TRBD1 (6 bases). This CDR3 region has 14 residues. The V end was cut by 0 bases, the J end by 4 bases, with 9 bases between. Germline V lookup: CDR1 MNHEY, CDR2 SVGAGI. The CDR3 DNA sequence: TGTGCCAGCAGTTACTCGACAGGAGGCTATGGCTACACCTTC. It is translated as CASSYSTGGYGYTF.

The gene calls are TRBV5-4 and TRBJ2-7; TRBD1 is a possible D gene (6 bases). This CDR3 is 16 amino acids long. Germline assignment: CDR1 SGHNT and CDR2 YYREEE (reference sequence). Trimming cost V 0 bases and J 6 bases, with 19 bases left between them. The CDR3: CASSLAGVRGWGEQYF. In DNA form, the CDR3 reads TGTGCCAGCAGCTTGGCCGGGGTCAGGGGATGGGGCGAGCAGTACTTC.

This chain uses TRBV27 with TRBJ1-2; TRBD1 matches at 7 bases. This CDR3 comprises 15 residues. V lost 5 bases and J lost 3; bases outside the gene matches: 9. The germline V gene has CDR1 MNHEY and CDR2 SMNVEV (reference sequence). In DNA form, the CDR3 reads TGTGCCAGCAGTACGACAGGGCGGGGTGACTATGGCTACACCTTC. It encodes CASSTTGRGDYGYTF.

V and J are TRBV6-1 and TRBJ2-3; D call uncertain. Trimming shortened V by 8 bases and J by 4 bases, and 16 bases separated the two germline ends. The CDR3 is 14 residues long. The germline V gene encodes CDR1 MNHNS and CDR2 SASEGT. CDR3 amino acids: CASGSGRGPDTQYF. The DNA for the CDR3 is TGTGCCAGCGGCTCAGGACGTGGGCCAGATACGCAGTATTTT.

V gene TRBV6-5 combines with J gene TRBJ1-5; D may be TRBD1 (5 bases). The germline V and J ends were trimmed by 6 bases and 6 bases, with 15 bases remaining between them. The CDR3 spans 14 residues. Germline CDR1 MNHEY, CDR2 SVGAGI. The CDR3 protein is CASRKGAPGQPQHF. Here the CDR3 DNA reads TGTGCCAGCAGAAAAGGGGCCCCGGGTCAGCCCCAGCATTTT.